These 30 T cell receptor beta chains share one sample of origin, sequenced in a study of shared clonotypes between healthy human individuals. The protocol was immunoSEQ multiplex PCR, while the TCRdb copy is restricted to in-frame clones and leaves out a portion. The sample records some 700,000 clones, about 90% being singletons. Sequencing input: memory CD8+ T cells from PBMCs. Indicated subset: CD45RO+ cells pooled with CCR7-negative TemRA cells. These receptors all stem from a man younger than 30 in good health. Some clones in this sample may be carry-over from other donors' samples.

The CDR3 DNA reads as TGTGCCAGCAGTGAAGCCTGGAGGCGTGCAACTAATGAAAAACTGTTTTTT. Residues: CASSEAWRRATNEKLFF. The chain carries TRBV6-1 and TRBJ1-4, with D unclear. Looked up from germline, CDR1 is MNHNS and CDR2 is SASEGT. V gave up 0 bases and J gave up 0 bases, with 11 bases separating them. The CDR3 covers 17 residues.

The genes are TRBV4-1 and TRBJ2-7; D is unresolved. V lost 1 base, J lost 3 bases, and 10 bases lay in between. The CDR3 consists of 14 residues. CDR1 and CDR2 (germline): MGHRA, YSYEKL. The CDR3 protein is CASSQVGRNYEQYF. The CDR3 DNA sequence: TGCGCCAGCAGCCAAGTCGGCAGGAACTACGAGCAGTACTTC.

Here the CDR3 DNA reads TGTGCCAGCAGTTTAATAGCTGGGTCGGATACGCAGTATTTT. Its protein product is CASSLIAGSDTQYF. The genes are TRBV27 and TRBJ2-3; D is unresolved. The germline V gene has CDR1 MNHEY and CDR2 SMNVEV (reference sequence). This CDR3 is 14 amino acids long. The V gene lost 2 bases and the J gene lost 6 bases, with 12 bases spanning the gap.

The chain couples TRBV5-4 to TRBJ1-5; D remains unclear. This CDR3 spans 12 amino acids. V dropped 1 base and J dropped 6 bases, with 5 bases sitting between them. CDR1 and CDR2 (germline): SGHNT, YYREEE (reference sequence). The CDR3 DNA reads as TGTGCCAGCAGCTTGCCCGGTCAGCCCCAGCATTTT. Residues: CASSLPGQPQHF.

The gene calls are TRBV19 and TRBJ2-1; D could derive from TRBD1 or TRBD2 (5 bases each). The germline V gene encodes CDR1 LNHDA and CDR2 SQIVND (reference sequence). Trimming removed 5 bases from V and 6 bases from J, with 14 bases in between. The CDR3 is made up of 14 amino acids. The CDR3 DNA reads TGTGCCAGTAGTGTCCGGGGCTCCGGCAATGAGCAGTTCTTC. Its protein product is CASSVRGSGNEQFF.

This rearrangement joins TRBV5-1 to TRBJ2-7; 9 bases line up with TRBD1. Per the germline V gene, CDR1 is SGHRS and CDR2 is YFSETQ. With 4 bases clipped from V and 6 bases from J, the junction kept 11 bases outside the gene matches. The CDR3 is 15 residues long. The CDR3: CASSPPGLDRGEQYF. The CDR3 coding sequence is TGCGCCAGCAGCCCGCCGGGACTGGACAGGGGCGAGCAGTACTTC.

V gene TRBV11-3 combines with J gene TRBJ2-7, with 8 nucleotides matching TRBD1. Germline V gene lookup returns CDR1 SGHNT and CDR2 YENEEA. The V segment lost 2 bases and the J segment 3 bases; nucleotides outside the gene matches: 3. The CDR3 has 14 amino acids. CDR3: CASSLPGQGYEQYF. DNA of the CDR3: TGTGCCAGCAGCTTACCCGGACAGGGCTACGAGCAGTACTTC.

The chain combines TRBV4-1 with TRBJ2-7, with D uncertain. CDR3 length: 14 residues. V was shortened by 1 base and J by 5 bases, with 12 bases between the two germline ends. CDR1 and CDR2 (germline): MGHRA, YSYEKL. CDR3 DNA: TGCGCCAGCAGCCAAGGTACCAAAACCAACGAGCAGTACTTC. Residues: CASSQGTKTNEQYF.

The rearrangement links TRBV27 to TRBJ2-7; D is possibly TRBD2 (5 bases). Germline V gene data show CDR1 as MNHEY and CDR2 as SMNVEV (reference sequence). V lost 4 bases and J 2 bases, leaving 9 bases between the germline ends. This CDR3 contains 13 residues. The CDR3: CASSSGDTYEQYF. Here the CDR3 DNA reads TGTGCCAGCAGTTCCGGGGATACCTACGAGCAGTACTTC.

This clone was detected once. The same CDR3 can be traced to other DNA sequences in this sample. The chain recombines TRBV7-9 with TRBJ2-5; TRBD2 agrees at 7 bases. Germline trimming cut 0 bases from V and 5 bases from J; bases unmatched to any gene: 3. Germline CDR1 SEHNR, CDR2 FQNEAQ (reference sequence). This CDR3 contains 14 residues. The CDR3 sequence: CASSLARGGETQYF. DNA for the CDR3: TGTGCCAGCAGCTTAGCGCGGGGAGGGGAGACCCAGTACTTC.

The rearrangement uses TRBV9 and TRBJ2-3; the D gene is possibly TRBD2 (6 bases). Germline values: CDR1 SGDLS, CDR2 YYNGEE. Trimming stripped 1 base from V and 1 base from J, with 13 bases between. This CDR3 spans 16 amino acids. The CDR3 sequence is CASSVSIGSGTDTQYF. The CDR3, as DNA: TGTGCCAGCAGCGTATCCATCGGGAGCGGCACAGATACGCAGTATTTT.

The genes are TRBV27 and TRBJ2-1, with 7 bases identical to TRBD2. Germline V gene lookup returns CDR1 MNHEY and CDR2 SMNVEV (reference sequence). V trimming: 6 bases; J trimming: 4 bases; junction bases outside the gene matches: 9. The CDR3 runs to 15 residues. The CDR3 DNA sequence: TGTGCCAGCAGAATGAGGGCTAGCGGTTACAATGAGCAGTTCTTC. Protein product: CASRMRASGYNEQFF.

The chain employs TRBV29-1 and TRBJ2-7; TRBD2 aligns across 7 bases. There are 14 residues in the CDR3. CDR1 and CDR2 from the germline V gene are SQVTM and ANQGSEA. Trimming cost V 7 bases and J 3 bases; bases outside gene matches: 12. The CDR3 DNA is TGCAGCGGAAGGTTAGCGGGCGGAAACTACGAGCAGTACTTC. Residues: CSGRLAGGNYEQYF.

J is TRBJ2-1 and V is TRBV27; D unclear. Deletions cut 7 bases from V and 3 bases from J, with 13 bases between. Germline-derived CDR1 and CDR2 are MNHEY and SMNVEV (reference sequence). CDR3 length equals 14 residues. DNA for the CDR3: TGTGCCAGCAATACGAAAGGTCTCTACAATGAGCAGTTCTTC. Its protein product is CASNTKGLYNEQFF.

The chain is built from TRBV9 and TRBJ2-7, with D possibly TRBD1 on 5 matching bases. Germline V gene lookup returns CDR1 SGDLS and CDR2 YYNGEE. There are 15 residues in the CDR3. Trimming took off 4 bases at V and 2 bases at J, with 16 bases between the two ends. The CDR3 loop is CASSPQGWATYEQYF. The CDR3 coding sequence is TGTGCCAGCAGCCCCCAGGGCTGGGCTACCTACGAGCAGTACTTC.

The chain couples TRBV30 to TRBJ1-1; a possible D gene is TRBD1 (5 bases). The V end was cut by 3 bases, the J end by 6 bases, with 14 bases between. CDR1 and CDR2 from the germline V gene are GTSNPN and SVGIG (reference sequence). The CDR3 has 13 residues. Here the CDR3 reads CAWSLDSRAEAFF. As DNA, the CDR3 is TGTGCCTGGAGCCTTGACAGCCGGGCTGAAGCTTTCTTT.

The chain links TRBV9 to TRBJ2-2, with TRBD2 matching 7 bases. The CDR3 runs to 16 residues. Germline V gene data show CDR1 as SGDLS and CDR2 as YYNGEE. Unmatched junction bases numbered 9, after V lost 4 bases and J lost 3 bases. CDR3 sequence reads: CASSKTGGSDTGELFF. The DNA of the CDR3 is TGTGCCAGCAGCAAGACGGGCGGGAGTGACACCGGGGAGCTGTTTTTT.

The genes are TRBV10-2 and TRBJ2-2; D is undetermined. The CDR3 spans 14 residues. V shed 2 bases and J shed 3 bases, with 7 bases lying between them. CDR1 is WSHSY and CDR2 is SAAADI in the germline V gene. CDR3 DNA: TGCGCCAGCAGTGAGAGAGCCTACACCGGGGAGCTGTTTTTT. Protein: CASSERAYTGELFF.

The V gene is TRBV7-2, the J gene TRBJ1-1; possibly TRBD1 for D (6 bases). Trimming took 3 bases from V and 5 from J, leaving 10 bases between them. From germline, CDR1 is SGHTA and CDR2 FQGNSA. This CDR3 contains 13 residues. CDR3 sequence reads: CASSFGGLTEAFF. In DNA, the CDR3 is TGTGCCAGCAGCTTTGGGGGGCTAACTGAAGCTTTCTTT.

This chain uses TRBV7-8 with TRBJ2-5; 10 nucleotides agree with TRBD2. The CDR3 loop spans 18 amino acids. Per the germline V gene, CDR1 is SGHVS and CDR2 is FQNEAQ. Trimming at V came to 5 bases and at J to 5 bases, leaving 17 bases not matched to a gene. Written as DNA, the CDR3 is TGTGCCAGCAGCCCCCCCGCGACCGGGACTAGCGCCACGGAGACCCAGTACTTC. Its protein is CASSPPATGTSATETQYF.

This chain uses TRBV5-8 with TRBJ1-5, with a tentative D call TRBD1 (6 bases). Germline V CDR1 and CDR2: SGHTS, YDEGEE. The CDR3 covers 15 residues. The V end lost 2 bases, the J end lost 3 bases, and 12 bases lay between the germline ends. CDR3 DNA sequence: TGTGCCAGCAGCTTTCTAGGACAGCTCAATCAGCCCCAGCATTTT. It yields the protein CASSFLGQLNQPQHF.

The V gene is TRBV18, the J gene TRBJ2-1; 14 nucleotides match TRBD2. Germline lookup yields CDR1 KGHSH and CDR2 LQKENI. The CDR3 runs to 16 residues. With V trimmed by 5 bases and J by 10 bases, 10 bases remained unmatched. This CDR3 reads CASSRTSGRSGGEQFF. CDR3 sequence (DNA): TGTGCCAGCTCAAGGACTAGCGGGAGGTCCGGGGGCGAGCAGTTCTTC.

The chain has TRBV6-5 and TRBJ2-3; perhaps TRBD2 as D (5 bases). CDR3 length equals 12 residues. V lost 6 bases to trimming and J lost 6 bases, with 10 bases between them. Germline values: CDR1 MNHEY, CDR2 SVGAGI. The CDR3 is CASSTRRDTQYF. CDR3 in DNA: TGTGCCAGCAGCACTAGGCGGGATACGCAGTATTTT.

This clone was detected only a few times. Here the CDR3 DNA reads TGTGCCAGCAGACCGACGACAGCGGGCACTGAAGCTTTCTTT. This gives the protein CASRPTTAGTEAFF. The rearrangement uses TRBV28 and TRBJ1-1; tentatively, D is TRBD1 (5 bases). V was cut by 6 bases and J by 4 bases, with 15 bases left in between. Germline V gene lookup returns CDR1 MDHEN and CDR2 SYDVKM. This CDR3 comprises 14 residues.

The chain has TRBV9 and TRBJ2-5, with D possibly TRBD1 on 6 matching bases. Per germline, CDR1 SGDLS and CDR2 YYNGEE. The CDR3 length is 15 residues. V was trimmed by 2 bases and J by 3 bases, leaving 14 bases between them. CDR3 sequence reads: CASSVNPAGEETQYF. CDR3 bases: TGTGCCAGCAGCGTCAACCCAGCAGGGGAAGAGACCCAGTACTTC.

This sequence joins TRBV6-5 and TRBJ1-2; TRBD1 is a possible D gene (6 bases). Germline V gene lookup returns CDR1 MNHEY and CDR2 SVGAGI. V lost 3 bases to trimming and J lost 3 bases, with 11 bases between them. CDR3 length equals 14 residues. In nucleotides, the CDR3 is TGTGCCAGCAGTTATGGAGGGGGGTACTATGGCTACACCTTC. It is translated as CASSYGGGYYGYTF.

The chain employs TRBV28 and TRBJ1-2; perhaps TRBD1 as D (5 bases). The V gene's germline CDR1 is MDHEN and CDR2 SYDVKM. Trimming cost V 6 bases and J 4 bases, with 12 bases left between them. The CDR3 consists of 13 residues. The CDR3 coding sequence is TGTGCCAGCAGGCCAAGAGGGGTCTATGGCTACACCTTC. The encoded protein is CASRPRGVYGYTF.

The V call is TRBV18, the J call TRBJ2-5, with TRBD2 as a possible D gene (6 bases). CDR3 length equals 13 residues. In germline, CDR1 is KGHSH, CDR2 LQKENI. The V end lost 0 bases, the J end lost 5 bases, and 7 bases lay between the germline ends. The CDR3 region is CASSPPRGETQYF. The CDR3 DNA reads TGTGCCAGCTCACCACCCCGGGGGGAGACCCAGTACTTC.

V usage is TRBV5-1 and J usage is TRBJ1-3, with TRBD1 matching 8 bases. With 1 base clipped from V and 4 bases from J, the junction kept 4 bases outside the gene matches. The CDR3 has 15 residues. Germline V gene lookup returns CDR1 SGHRS and CDR2 YFSETQ. DNA of the CDR3: TGCGCCAGCAGCTTGACCCAGGGGGCCGGAAACACCATATATTTT. Protein sequence: CASSLTQGAGNTIYF.

The chain employs TRBV28 and TRBJ1-2, with a tentative D call TRBD1 (5 bases). This CDR3 has 14 amino acids. V was shortened by 5 bases and J by 6 bases, with 16 bases between the two germline ends. Germline CDR1 MDHEN, CDR2 SYDVKM. This chain's CDR3 is CASSPPRGENGYTF. CDR3 sequence (DNA): TGTGCCAGCAGTCCCCCTCGGGGGGAAAATGGCTACACCTTC.